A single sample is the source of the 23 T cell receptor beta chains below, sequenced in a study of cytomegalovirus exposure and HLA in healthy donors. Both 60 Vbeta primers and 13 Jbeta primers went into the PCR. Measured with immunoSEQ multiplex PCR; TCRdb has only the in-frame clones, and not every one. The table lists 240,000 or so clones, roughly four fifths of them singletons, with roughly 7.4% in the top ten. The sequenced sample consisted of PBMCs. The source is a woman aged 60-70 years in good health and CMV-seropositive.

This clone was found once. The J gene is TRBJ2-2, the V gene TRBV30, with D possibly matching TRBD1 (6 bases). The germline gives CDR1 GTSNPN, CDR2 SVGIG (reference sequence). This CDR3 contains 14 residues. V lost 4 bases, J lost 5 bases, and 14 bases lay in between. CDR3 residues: CAWTRQVATGELFF. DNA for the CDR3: TGTGCCTGGACCCGACAGGTGGCTACCGGGGAGCTGTTTTTT.

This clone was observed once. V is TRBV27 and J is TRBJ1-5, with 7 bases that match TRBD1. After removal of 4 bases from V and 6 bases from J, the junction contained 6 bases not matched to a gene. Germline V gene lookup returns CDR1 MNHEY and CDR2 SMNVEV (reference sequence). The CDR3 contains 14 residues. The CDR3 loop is CASSSRQGPQPQHF. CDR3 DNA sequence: TGTGCCAGCAGTTCCCGACAGGGTCCTCAGCCCCAGCATTTT.

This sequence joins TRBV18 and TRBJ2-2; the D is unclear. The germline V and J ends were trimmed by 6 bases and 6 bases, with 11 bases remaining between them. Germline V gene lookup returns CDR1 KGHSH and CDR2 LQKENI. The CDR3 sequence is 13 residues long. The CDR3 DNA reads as TGTGCCAGCTCCCCCACTATGGCCGGGGAGCTGTTTTTT. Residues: CASSPTMAGELFF.

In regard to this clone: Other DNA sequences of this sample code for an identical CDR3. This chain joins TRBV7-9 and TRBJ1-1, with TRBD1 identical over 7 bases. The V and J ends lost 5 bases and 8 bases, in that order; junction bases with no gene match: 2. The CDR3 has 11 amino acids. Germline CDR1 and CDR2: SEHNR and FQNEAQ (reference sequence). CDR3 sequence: CASSPGQEAFF. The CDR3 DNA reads TGTGCCAGCAGCCCGGGACAGGAAGCTTTCTTT. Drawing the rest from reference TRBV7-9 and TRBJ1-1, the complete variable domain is DTGVSQNPRHKITKRGQNVTFRCDPISEHNRLYWYRQTLGQGPEFLTYFQNEAQLEKSRLLSDRFSAERPKGSFSTLEIQRTEQGDSAMYLCASSPGQEAFFGQGTRLTVV.

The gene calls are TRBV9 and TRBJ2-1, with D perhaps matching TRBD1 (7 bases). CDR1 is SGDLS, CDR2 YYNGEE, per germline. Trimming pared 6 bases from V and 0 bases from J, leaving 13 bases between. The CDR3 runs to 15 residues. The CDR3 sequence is CASTEGQYSYNEQFF. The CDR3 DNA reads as TGTGCCAGCACGGAGGGACAGTACTCCTACAATGAGCAGTTCTTC.

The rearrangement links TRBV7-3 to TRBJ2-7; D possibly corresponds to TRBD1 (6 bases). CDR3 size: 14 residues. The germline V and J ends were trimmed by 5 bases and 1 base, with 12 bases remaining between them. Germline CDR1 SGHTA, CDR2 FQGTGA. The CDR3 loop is CASSPDRFSYEQYF. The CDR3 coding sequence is TGTGCCAGCAGCCCGGACAGATTTTCCTACGAGCAGTACTTC.

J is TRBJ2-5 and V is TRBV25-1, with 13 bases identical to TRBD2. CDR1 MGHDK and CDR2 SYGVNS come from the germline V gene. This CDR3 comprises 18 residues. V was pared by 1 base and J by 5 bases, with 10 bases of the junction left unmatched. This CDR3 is CASSELGGTSGTGETQYF. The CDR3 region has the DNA TGTGCCAGCAGTGAATTAGGAGGGACTAGCGGGACGGGGGAGACCCAGTACTTC.

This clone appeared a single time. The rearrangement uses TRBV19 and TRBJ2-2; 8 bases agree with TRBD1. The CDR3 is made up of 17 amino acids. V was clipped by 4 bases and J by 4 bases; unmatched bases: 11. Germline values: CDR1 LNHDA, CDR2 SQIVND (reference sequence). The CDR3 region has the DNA TGTGCCAGTAGTACTCCCCACGGCAGGGGGCTCACCGGGGAGCTGTTTTTT. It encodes CASSTPHGRGLTGELFF.

This CDR3 is CAIKAGQGAYEQYF. The CDR3 coding sequence is TGTGCCATCAAGGCTGGGCAGGGGGCCTACGAGCAGTACTTC. The rearrangement links TRBV10-3 to TRBJ2-7; 7 nucleotides match TRBD1. Trimming removed 7 bases from V and 2 bases from J; junction bases left unmatched: 8. The length of the CDR3 is 14 residues. The V gene's germline CDR1 is ENHRY and CDR2 SYGVKD.

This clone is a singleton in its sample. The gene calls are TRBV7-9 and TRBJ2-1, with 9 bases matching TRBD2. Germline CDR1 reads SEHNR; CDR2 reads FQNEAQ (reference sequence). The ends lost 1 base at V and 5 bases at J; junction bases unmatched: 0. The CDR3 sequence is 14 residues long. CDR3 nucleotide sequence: TGTGCCAGCAGCTTAGTAGCGGGAGACAATGAGCAGTTCTTC. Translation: CASSLVAGDNEQFF.

The CDR3 region is CASSTGYRIPYEQYF. DNA for the CDR3: TGTGCCAGCAGTACGGGGTACAGAATCCCCTACGAGCAGTACTTC. V is TRBV6-5 and J is TRBJ2-7, with a tentative D call TRBD2 (5 bases). The CDR3 spans 15 residues. CDR1 is MNHEY and CDR2 is SVGAGI in the germline V gene. Trimming left V 5 bases short and J 2 bases short, with 16 bases between.

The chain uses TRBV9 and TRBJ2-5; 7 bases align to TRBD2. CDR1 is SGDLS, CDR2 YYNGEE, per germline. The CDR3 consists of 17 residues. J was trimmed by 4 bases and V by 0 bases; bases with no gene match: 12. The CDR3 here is CASSVAAGVKVGETQYF. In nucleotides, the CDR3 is TGTGCCAGCAGCGTAGCGGCGGGAGTCAAGGTGGGAGAGACCCAGTACTTC. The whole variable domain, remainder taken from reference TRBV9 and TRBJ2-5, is DSGVTQTPKHLITATGQRVTLRCSPRSGDLSVYWYQQSLDQGLQFLIQYYNGEERAKGNILERFSAQQFPDLHSELNLSSLELGDSALYFCASSVAAGVKVGETQYFGPGTRLLVL.

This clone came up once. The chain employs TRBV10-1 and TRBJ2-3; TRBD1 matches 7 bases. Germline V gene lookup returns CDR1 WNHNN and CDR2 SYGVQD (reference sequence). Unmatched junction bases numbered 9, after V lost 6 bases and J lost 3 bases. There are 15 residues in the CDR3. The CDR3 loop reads CASSPGGTATDTQYF. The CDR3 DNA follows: TGCGCCAGCAGCCCCGGTGGGACAGCAACAGATACGCAGTATTTT.

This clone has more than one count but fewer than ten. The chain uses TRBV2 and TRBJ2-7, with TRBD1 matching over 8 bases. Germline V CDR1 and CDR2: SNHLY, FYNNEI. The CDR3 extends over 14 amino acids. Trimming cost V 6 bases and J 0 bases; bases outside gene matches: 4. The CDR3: CASSLGQGSYEQYF. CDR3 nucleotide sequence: TGTGCCAGCAGCCTCGGACAGGGCTCCTACGAGCAGTACTTC.

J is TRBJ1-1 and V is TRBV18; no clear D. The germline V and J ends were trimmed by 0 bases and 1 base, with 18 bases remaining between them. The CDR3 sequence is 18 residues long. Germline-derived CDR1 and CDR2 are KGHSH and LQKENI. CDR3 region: CASSPPVGAERGNTEAFF. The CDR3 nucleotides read TGTGCCAGCTCACCACCGGTAGGTGCAGAGAGAGGGAACACTGAAGCTTTCTTT.

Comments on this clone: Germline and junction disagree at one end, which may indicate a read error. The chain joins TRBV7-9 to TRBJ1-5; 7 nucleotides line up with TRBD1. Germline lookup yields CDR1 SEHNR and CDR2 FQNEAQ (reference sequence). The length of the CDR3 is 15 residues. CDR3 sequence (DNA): TGTTCCAGCAGCTCCCTCGACAGGGACGGGCAGCCCCAGCATTTT. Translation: CSSSSLDRDGQPQHF. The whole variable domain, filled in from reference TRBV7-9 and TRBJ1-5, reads DTGVSQNPRHKITKRGQNVTFRCDPISEHNRLYWYRQTLGQGPEFLTYFQNEAQLEKSRLLSDRFSAERPKGSFSTLEIQRTEQGDSAMYLCSSSSLDRDGQPQHFGDGTRLSIL.

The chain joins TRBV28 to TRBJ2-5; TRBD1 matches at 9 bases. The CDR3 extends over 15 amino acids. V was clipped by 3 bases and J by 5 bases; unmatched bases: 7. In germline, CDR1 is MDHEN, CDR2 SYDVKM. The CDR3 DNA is TGTGCCAGCAGTTTTCCCGGGACAGGGCGGGAGACCCAGTACTTC. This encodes CASSFPGTGRETQYF.

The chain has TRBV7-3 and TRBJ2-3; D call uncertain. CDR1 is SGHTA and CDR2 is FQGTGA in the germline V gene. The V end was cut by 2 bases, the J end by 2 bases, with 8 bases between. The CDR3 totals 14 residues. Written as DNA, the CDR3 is TGTGCCAGCAGCTTAGACGCGGCCACAGATACGCAGTATTTT. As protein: CASSLDAATDTQYF.

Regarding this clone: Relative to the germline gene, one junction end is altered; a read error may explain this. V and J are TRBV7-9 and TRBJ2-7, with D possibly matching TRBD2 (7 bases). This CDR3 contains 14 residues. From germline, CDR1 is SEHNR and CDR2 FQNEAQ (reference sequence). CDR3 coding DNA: TGTTCCAGCAGCTTAGAAGGGGGGGTTAGCGAGCAGTACTTC. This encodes CSSSLEGGVSEQYF.

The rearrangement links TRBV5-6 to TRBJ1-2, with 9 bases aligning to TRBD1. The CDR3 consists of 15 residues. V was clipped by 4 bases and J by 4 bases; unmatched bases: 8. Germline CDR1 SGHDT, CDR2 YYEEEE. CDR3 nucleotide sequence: TGTGCCAGCAGCACCCCGGGACAGGGTTTCTATGGCTACACCTTC. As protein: CASSTPGQGFYGYTF.

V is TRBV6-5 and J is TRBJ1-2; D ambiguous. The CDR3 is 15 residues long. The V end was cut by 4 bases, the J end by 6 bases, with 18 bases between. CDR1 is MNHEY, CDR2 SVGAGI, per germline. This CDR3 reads CASSSSRLPSHGYTF. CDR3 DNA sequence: TGTGCCAGCAGTTCCTCGAGGTTACCCAGTCATGGCTACACCTTC.

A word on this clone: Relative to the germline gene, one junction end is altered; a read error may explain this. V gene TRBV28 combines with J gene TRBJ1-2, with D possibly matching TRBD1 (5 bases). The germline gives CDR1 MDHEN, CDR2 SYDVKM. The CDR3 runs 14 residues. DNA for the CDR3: TGTGCCAGCAGTCTATGGCAGGGATCCTATGGCTACACCTTC. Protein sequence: CASSLWQGSYGYTF.

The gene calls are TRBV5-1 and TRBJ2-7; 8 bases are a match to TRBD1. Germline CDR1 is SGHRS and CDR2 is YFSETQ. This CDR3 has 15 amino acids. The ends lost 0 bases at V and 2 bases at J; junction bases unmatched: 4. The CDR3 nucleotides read TGCGCCAGCAGCTTGGGTACGGACAGGGCCTACGAGCAGTACTTC. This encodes CASSLGTDRAYEQYF.